Listed below are T cell receptor beta chains from one sample, sequenced in a study of response to subunit inactivated influenza vaccine. TCRdb analysed the RT-PCR reads with MiXCR anew, one entry per CDR3 protein. The sample lists more than 600,000 distinct CDR3 sequences; about a fifth were seen once. The material was PBMCs from blood, obtained roughly 5 days after vaccination. These receptors came from a man aged 45-60 years who received an inactivated influenza vaccine. Both conserved end residues are part of each CDR3.

CDR3 protein	CDR3 length	V gene	J gene
CSAPVRTAPNQPQHF	15	TRBV20-1	TRBJ1-5
CASSKSGEQFF	11	TRBV2	TRBJ2-1
CASSLWAGKTTEAFF	15	TRBV27	TRBJ1-1
CASSPSDLVLSYEQYF	16	TRBV12-3/TRBV12-4	TRBJ2-7
CASSRDPGQGISQPQHF	17	TRBV5-8	TRBJ1-5
CASSPQVTYGYTF	13	TRBV4-1	TRBJ1-2
CATSDWRNEQFF	12	TRBV24-1	TRBJ2-1
CASSRRPYTGTSGRGLTHNEQFF	23	TRBV4-2	TRBJ2-1
CASSYQPGSGSYEQYF	16	TRBV5-1	TRBJ2-7
CASSLGIQLQETQYF	15	TRBV7-2	TRBJ2-5
CASSLSASEQYF	12	TRBV5-4	TRBJ2-7
CASSLEVGTANNEQFF	16	TRBV7-2	TRBJ2-1
CASSYYTPGQGVGELFF	17	TRBV5-1	TRBJ2-2
CSGGTGVTEAFF	12	TRBV29-1	TRBJ1-1
CSAPVAGGSSYEQYF	15	TRBV20-1	TRBJ2-7
CASSSGQGGYTF	12	TRBV7-2	TRBJ1-2
CASSHLLGTGPTDTQYF	17	TRBV14	TRBJ2-3
CASSQDFSGHLAQEQYF	17	TRBV4-3	TRBJ2-7
CATSDTVGTQYF	12	TRBV24-1	TRBJ2-5
CSARGPGWDTEAFF	14	TRBV20-1	TRBJ1-1
CASSLTGSFHEQYF	14	TRBV9	TRBJ2-7
CASSQAVTLNTEAFF	15	TRBV3-1	TRBJ1-1
CATSDGGRDLTDTQYF	16	TRBV24-1	TRBJ2-3
CASSPGLARELFF	13	TRBV12-3/TRBV12-4	TRBJ2-2
CASSSGVDTGELFF	14	TRBV12-3/TRBV12-4	TRBJ2-2
CSARRGTPSYEQYF	14	TRBV20-1	TRBJ2-7
CASSYSNAYEQYF	13	TRBV6-2/TRBV6-3	TRBJ2-7
CASSVAAYNEQFF	13	TRBV2	TRBJ2-1
CASSSYRGSGETQYF	15	TRBV5-6	TRBJ2-5
CASSSHPGLPAYEQYF	16	TRBV11-2	TRBJ2-7
CASSPERINTGELFF	15	TRBV5-6	TRBJ2-2
CASSSTPVHQETQYF	15	TRBV5-6	TRBJ2-5
CASSVWEYEQYF	12	TRBV2	TRBJ2-7
CSARVPGQGRDFF	13	TRBV20-1	TRBJ2-1
CASKPTSVETQYF	13	TRBV10-2	TRBJ2-5
CASSSGTSLRGGELFF	16	TRBV6-1	TRBJ2-2
CASSPSRDMFF	11	TRBV18	TRBJ1-4
CASDKRGNYNEQFF	14	TRBV6-2/TRBV6-3	TRBJ2-1
CASSVDRGQQDGYTF	15	TRBV6-1	TRBJ1-2
CASSPTGIQPQHF	13	TRBV12-3/TRBV12-4	TRBJ1-5
CASSYQAGQVHNEQFF	16	TRBV6-5	TRBJ2-1
CASRRTGTGELFF	13	TRBV7-9	TRBJ2-2
CASTRDRGATNYGYTF	16	TRBV5-6	TRBJ1-2
CASSLAGGRGFPYEQYF	17	TRBV7-6	TRBJ2-7
CAIQGNRGGTEAFF	14	TRBV10-3	TRBJ1-1
CASSQQGALQETQYF	15	TRBV7-8	TRBJ2-5
CASTGASGSYEQYF	14	TRBV7-9	TRBJ2-7
CASSLALGQGGNTIYF	16	TRBV5-1	TRBJ1-3
CASSLYRTGDNEQFF	15	TRBV5-6	TRBJ2-1
CASSLSSGTRTGELFF	16	TRBV7-9	TRBJ2-2
CSVRAYNEQFF	11	TRBV20-1	TRBJ2-1
CASSQGTDSYQETQYF	16	TRBV6-1	TRBJ2-5
CASSLGTGSFGEAFF	15	TRBV4-1	TRBJ1-1
CASSFQLAGVSGELFF	16	TRBV6-1	TRBJ2-2
CASSPRGGAGVPHTQYF	17	TRBV4-1	TRBJ2-3